This entry lists 11 T cell receptor beta chains sequenced from one sample in a study of T cells in women clearing cervical HPV infection (dated by TCRdb to 2016 to 2019). The method was the immunoSEQ multiplex PCR assay. TCRdb took over this immuneACCESS table, retaining in-frame rearrangements with V and J assigned. Such tables are incomplete; in checked studies, under half of the missing clones stem from an unresolved V gene, and the remainder is unexplained. The sample has tens of thousands of clones on record. Around 1.3% of the sample is held by the ten biggest clonotypes. Sequencing was carried out using blood buffy coat. The receptors come from a woman between 18 and 70 years old with a cervical HPV16 infection that either progressed to CIN3+ or cleared (not recorded which).

As for this clone: The CDR3 end is not reached by the read, which stops 3 residues before it; the germline J gene fills it in. This chain connects TRBV29-1 to TRBJ2-1; the D is unclear. The germline CDR1 and CDR2 sequences are SQVTM and ANQGSEA. V gave up 0 bases and J gave up 5 bases, with 5 bases separating them. This CDR3 is built from 12 residues. Here the CDR3 reads CSVEELNNEQFF. Incomplete CDR3 DNA: TGCAGCGTTGAAGAACTCAACAATGAG.

With regard to this clone: The CDR3 end lies 3 residues beyond the end of the read and is filled in from the germline J gene. The chain is built from TRBV5-6 and TRBJ2-7; 8 positions agree with TRBD1. The CDR3 is 14 residues long. After removal of 4 bases from V and 3 bases from J, the junction contained 6 bases not matched to a gene. Germline values: CDR1 SGHDT, CDR2 YYEEEE. The sequenced part of the CDR3 DNA is TGTGCCAGCAGCCTGGACAGGGTAAACTACGAG. Its protein is CASSLDRVNYE. The entire CDR3 protein is CASSLDRVNYEQYF.

On this clone: The read terminates 3 residues before the CDR3 end, so the remaining end is supplied by the germline J gene. The V gene is TRBV12-3 or TRBV12-4, the J gene TRBJ1-5; perhaps TRBD1 as D (6 bases). Trimming took off 7 bases at V and 6 bases at J, with 16 bases between the two ends. This CDR3 has 14 amino acids. The CDR3 sequence: CASTLRGRAQPQHF. CDR3 DNA, as far as it was read: TGTGCCAGCACCCTAAGGGGGAGGGCTCAGCCC.

Comment on this clone: The read terminates 3 residues ahead of where the CDR3 ends, so the germline J gene completes it. The chain employs TRBV20-1 and TRBJ2-3; 8 nucleotides align to TRBD1. This CDR3 is built from 14 residues. Germline V lookup: CDR1 DFQATT, CDR2 SNEGSKA (reference sequence). V shed 2 bases and J 4 bases; nucleotides not matched to a gene: 5. The part of the CDR3 DNA that was read is TGCAGTGCTAGAAGGGACAGGTCCCCAGATACG. Translation gives CSARRDRSPDT. The complete CDR3 protein is CSARRDRSPDTQYF.

Notes on this clone: The read falls 3 residues short of the CDR3 end, and the missing part is taken from the germline J gene. The chain carries TRBV2 and TRBJ2-4, with D perhaps TRBD1 (6 bases). The germline CDR1 and CDR2 sequences are SNHLY and FYNNEI. Trimming took 6 bases from V and 1 from J, leaving 13 bases between them. The CDR3 spans 15 residues. This CDR3 is CASRVQGAAKNIQYF. The covered CDR3 bases are TGTGCCAGCAGAGTACAGGGAGCGGCCAAAAACATT.

As concerns this clone: The read halts 3 residues ahead of the CDR3 end, with the missing end drawn from the germline J gene. The chain combines TRBV2 with TRBJ1-1; possibly TRBD1 for D (5 bases). The V end lost 7 bases, the J end lost 0 bases, and 15 bases lay between the germline ends. This CDR3 spans 15 amino acids. Germline V CDR1 and CDR2: SNHLY, FYNNEI. Partial CDR3 DNA: TGTGCCAGCACAGGCTGGGGCAGCATGAACACTGAA. The encoded protein is CASTGWGSMNTE. The CDR3 in its entirety is CASTGWGSMNTEAFF.

Points on this clone: Read sequence stops 3 residues before the CDR3 end, and the germline J gene provides the missing end. The chain recombines TRBV20-1 with TRBJ2-2; 7 bases agree with TRBD1. This CDR3 spans 14 amino acids. The V gene's germline CDR1 is DFQATT and CDR2 SNEGSKA (reference sequence). The DNA read from the CDR3 is TGCAGTGCTAGAGATGAGGGGGCCGGGCCCTTG. Translating it yields CSARDEGAGPL. The full CDR3 protein is CSARDEGAGPLLFF.

With respect to this clone: The read halts 3 residues ahead of the CDR3 end, with the missing end drawn from the germline J gene. The genes are TRBV5-1 and TRBJ2-7; 7 bases map to TRBD2. The CDR3 totals 14 residues. Germline V gives CDR1 SGHRS, CDR2 YFSETQ. The V segment lost 3 bases and the J segment 0 bases; nucleotides outside the gene matches: 3. The CDR3 loop is CASSSRGGSYEQYF. The sequenced CDR3 bases are TGCGCCAGCAGCTCCCGCGGGGGCTCCTACGAG.

Details on this clone: The CDR3 is cut off 3 residues early in the read; its end comes from the germline J gene. V and J are TRBV19 and TRBJ2-1; D uncertain. The CDR3 contains 12 residues. Germline CDR1 reads LNHDA; CDR2 reads SQIVND (reference sequence). V was shortened by 3 bases and J by 4 bases, with 4 bases between the two germline ends. The CDR3 region is CASSILYNEQFF. The CDR3 bases that were read are TGTGCCAGTAGTATTCTGTACAATGAG.

In regard to this clone: The CDR3 is cut off 3 residues early in the read; its end comes from the germline J gene. The V and J genes are TRBV4-2 and TRBJ2-5, with D maybe TRBD2 (5 bases). The length of the CDR3 is 16 residues. Between the trimmed V and J ends, which lost 0 bases and 5 bases, there was a span of 16 bases. The germline V gene has CDR1 LGHNA and CDR2 YNFKEQ. Incomplete CDR3 DNA: TGTGCCAGCAGCCAAGAGGGTAGCGCCCTCAGGGAGACC. As protein: CASSQEGSALRET. The entire CDR3 protein is CASSQEGSALRETQYF.

Regarding this clone: The CDR3 extends 3 residues past the end of the read, so its final part is completed from the germline J gene. This chain joins TRBV20-1 and TRBJ1-4, with 8 bases identical to TRBD1. CDR3 size: 16 residues. Germline values: CDR1 DFQATT, CDR2 SNEGSKA (reference sequence). V gave up 6 bases and J gave up 0 bases; unmatched junction bases: 9. CDR3 DNA, as far as it was read: TGCAGTGCAAGACAGGGGACAAGTGCAACTAATGAAAAA. Translated, it gives CSARQGTSATNEK. The full CDR3 is CSARQGTSATNEKLFF.